Listed here is a single T cell receptor beta chain. The repertoire was sequenced with immunoSEQ multiplex PCR; TCRdb's copy has only in-frame clones and lacks some. The data show roughly 110,000 clones, under 95% seen once. Germline loops: CDR1 LNHNV, CDR2 YYDKDF (reference sequence). The V and J ends lost 5 bases and 0 bases respectively, with 5 bases between them. This CDR3 spans 13 amino acids. This entry is derived from a study of OX40 agonist ivuxolimab in advanced cancers. Background on the study: Ivuxolimab, an antibody acting as an agonist of OX40 (CD134), was used to treat patients.

V gene TRBV15 combines with J gene TRBJ1-5; D uncertain. The clonotype comes from an adult with an advanced solid tumor such as melanoma, head and neck, liver or kidney cancer. Specimen: CD4+ or CD8+ T cells sorted from blood, collected in a trial of the OX40 agonist ivuxolimab. The CDR3 reads CATSGVSNQPQHF. The CDR3 nucleotides are TGTGCCACCAGCGGAGTTAGCAATCAGCCCCAGCATTTT.